This T cell receptor beta chain was observed in a study of radiotherapy plus CTLA-4 blockade in lung cancer. Overall study results and limits: Dynamics of early blood T cell clones, together with interferon-beta, were reportedly the best predictors of response. In blood, after radiotherapy plus ipilimumab, tumor-derived TCR clones expanded.

Chemo-refractory metastatic non-small-cell lung cancer patients underwent focal radiation alongside CTLA-4 blockade with ipilimumab. Trimming pared 0 bases from V and 0 bases from J, leaving 13 bases between. The CDR3 is 17 amino acids. In germline, CDR1 is SGHRS, CDR2 YFSETQ. Only in-frame clones appear in the TCRdb table, and some are missing; sequencing was by immunoSEQ multiplex PCR. This sample has about 35,000 clones; more than 70% occur once, and the top ten carry approximately 6%. As for this clone: The antigen is undetermined.

The sample in question was peripheral blood, obtained from a patient treated with radiotherapy plus ipilimumab. V usage is TRBV5-1 and J usage is TRBJ2-1; tentatively, D is TRBD2 (5 bases). The receptor was isolated from a human donor with non-small cell lung cancer who had stable disease on radiotherapy plus ipilimumab. The CDR3 sequence: CASSLGLASSSYNEQFF. CDR3 coding DNA: TGCGCCAGCAGCTTGGGGCTAGCCTCGAGCTCCTACAATGAGCAGTTCTTC.